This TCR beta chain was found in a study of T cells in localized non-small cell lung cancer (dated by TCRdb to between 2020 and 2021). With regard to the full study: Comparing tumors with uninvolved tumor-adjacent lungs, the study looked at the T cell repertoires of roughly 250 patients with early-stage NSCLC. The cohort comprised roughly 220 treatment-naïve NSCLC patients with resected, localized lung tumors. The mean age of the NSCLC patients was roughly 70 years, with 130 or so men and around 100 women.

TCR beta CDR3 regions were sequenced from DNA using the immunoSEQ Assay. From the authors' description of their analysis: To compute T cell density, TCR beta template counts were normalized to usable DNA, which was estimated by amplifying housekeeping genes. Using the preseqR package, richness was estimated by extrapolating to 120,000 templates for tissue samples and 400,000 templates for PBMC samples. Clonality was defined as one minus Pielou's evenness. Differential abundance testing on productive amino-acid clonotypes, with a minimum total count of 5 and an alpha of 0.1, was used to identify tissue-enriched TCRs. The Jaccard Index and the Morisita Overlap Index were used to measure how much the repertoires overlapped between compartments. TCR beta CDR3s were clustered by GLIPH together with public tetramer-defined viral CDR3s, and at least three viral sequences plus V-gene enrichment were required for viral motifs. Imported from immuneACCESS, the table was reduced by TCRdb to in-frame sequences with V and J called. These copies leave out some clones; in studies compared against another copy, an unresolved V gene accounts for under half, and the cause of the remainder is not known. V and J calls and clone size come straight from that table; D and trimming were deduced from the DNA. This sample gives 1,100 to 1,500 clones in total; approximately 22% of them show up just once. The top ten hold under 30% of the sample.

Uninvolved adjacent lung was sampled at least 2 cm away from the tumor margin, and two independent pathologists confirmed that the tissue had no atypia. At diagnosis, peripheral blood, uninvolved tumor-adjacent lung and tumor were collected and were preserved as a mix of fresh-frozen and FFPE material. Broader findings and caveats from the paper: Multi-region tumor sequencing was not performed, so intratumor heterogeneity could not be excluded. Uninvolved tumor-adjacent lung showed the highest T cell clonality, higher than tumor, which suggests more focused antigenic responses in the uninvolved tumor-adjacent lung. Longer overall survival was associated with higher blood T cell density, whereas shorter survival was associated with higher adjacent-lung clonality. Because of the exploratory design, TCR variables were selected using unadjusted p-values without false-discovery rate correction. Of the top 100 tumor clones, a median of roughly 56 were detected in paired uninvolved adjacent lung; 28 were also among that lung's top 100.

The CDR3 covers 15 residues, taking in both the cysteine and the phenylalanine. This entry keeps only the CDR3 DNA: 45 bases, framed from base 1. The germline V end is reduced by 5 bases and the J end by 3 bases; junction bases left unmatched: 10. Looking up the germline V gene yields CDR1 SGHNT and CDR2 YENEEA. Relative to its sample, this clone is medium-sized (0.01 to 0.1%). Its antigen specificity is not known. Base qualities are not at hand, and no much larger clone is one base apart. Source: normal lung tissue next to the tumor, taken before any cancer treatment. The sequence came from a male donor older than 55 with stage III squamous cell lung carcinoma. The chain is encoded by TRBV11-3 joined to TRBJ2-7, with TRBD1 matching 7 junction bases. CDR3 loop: CASSTPGQSFYEQYF. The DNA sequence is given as TGTGCCAGCAGCACCCCGGGACAGTCCTTCTACGAGCAGTACTTC.